This T cell receptor beta chain appears in the sequencing data of a study of cytomegalovirus exposure and HLA in healthy donors. Across the study: The 95 to 150 validation repertoires, a later analysis reported, used the same platform as the roughly 610 first-cohort repertoires.

Germline CDR1 and CDR2: SGHNT and YENEEA. CDR3 size: 14 residues. Germline trimming cut 5 bases from V and 4 bases from J; bases unmatched to any gene: 5. Assay used: immunoSEQ multiplex PCR; TCRdb lists only in-frame clones, some missing. The table lists 200,000 to 250,000 clones, around 87% of them singletons. It was the approximately 130-subject validation cohort, separate from the roughly 700-subject first cohort, to which the donors belonged. This clone showed up just once. This rearrangement joins TRBV11-3 to TRBJ1-1; 9 bases are shared with TRBD1. The TCR sequence derives from a woman younger than 35 in good health and CMV-seropositive. Sequencing was done on a sample of PBMCs. The CDR3 DNA follows: TGTGCCAGCAGCAAGGACAGGGGAGGCACTGAAGCTTTCTTT. Protein product: CASSKDRGGTEAFF. Full variable domain (rest looked up from reference TRBV11-3 and TRBJ1-1): EAGVVQSPRYKIIEKKQPVAFWCNPISGHNTLYWYLQNLGQGPELLIRYENEEAVDDSQLPKDRFSAERLKGVDSTLKIQPAELGDSAVYLCASSKDRGGTEAFFGQGTRLTVV.